These T cell receptor beta chains were read from a single sample in a study of blood T cell repertoires in COVID-19. Clones were read by immunoSEQ multiplex PCR, and TCRdb kept only the in-frame ones, dropping some. This table has about 290,000 clones, around four fifths appearing once. Material for sequencing was peripheral blood. The source of these receptors is a woman aged 45-65 years with active or convalescent COVID-19. Each CDR3 is given with its conserved first and last residue. D genes are given only for firm matches. The size entry is marked missing in some rows and otherwise reads once, few, many or a size class.

V,D,J,size,DNA,CDR3
TRBV7-9,TRBD2,TRBJ2-1,NA,TGTGCCAGCAGCTCCTCGGGCGGGAGTCTGGGTGAGCAGTTCTTC,CASSSSGGSLGEQFF
TRBV5-1,NA,TRBJ2-7,NA,TGCGCCAGCAGCTTGGGGGTTAGCGGGCGAGGGGGCTCCTACGAGCAGTACTTC,CASSLGVSGRGGSYEQYF
TRBV27,NA,TRBJ1-1,NA,TGTGCCAGCCGGAGCCTCCAACGGATGAACACTGAAGCTTTCTTT,CASRSLQRMNTEAFF
TRBV7-9,NA,TRBJ1-1,NA,TGTGCCAGCAGCTTATTGCGGGTTACCCCTGAAGCTTTCTTT,CASSLLRVTPEAFF
TRBV2,TRBD1,TRBJ1-2,NA,TGTGCCAGCAGTGAAATCCGACAGGGAAAGAACTATGGCTACACCTTC,CASSEIRQGKNYGYTF
TRBV2,NA,TRBJ1-1,NA,TGTGCCAGCAAAGGTTACCAGGGAGGAGGCACTGAAGCTTTCTTT,CASKGYQGGGTEAFF
TRBV2,TRBD2,TRBJ2-1,NA,TGTGCCAGCAGTGAAGCGGGGACTAGCGCGAACAATGAGCAGTTCTTC,CASSEAGTSANNEQFF
TRBV9,NA,TRBJ2-3,NA,TGTGCCAGCAGCGTAGCTATGGGAGGGGGAACAGATACGCAGTATTTT,CASSVAMGGGTDTQYF
TRBV6-5,TRBD1,TRBJ1-2,NA,TGTGCCAGCAAAGTGACAGGGACGAACTATGGCTACACCTTC,CASKVTGTNYGYTF
TRBV6-1,TRBD2,TRBJ2-3,NA,TGTGCCAGCAGTGAAGGTCGGACTAGCAGCACAGATACGCAGTATTTT,CASSEGRTSSTDTQYF
TRBV30,TRBD1,TRBJ2-1,few,TGTGCCTTCCGACAGGGACACAATGAGCAGTTCTTC,CAFRQGHNEQFF
TRBV6-5,NA,TRBJ2-7,once,TGTGCCAGCAGGATTCACGGGAGCCGCGACGAGCAGTACTTC,CASRIHGSRDEQYF
TRBV7-2,NA,TRBJ2-2,NA,TGTGCCAGCAGCTTTGGGACTTTGGGCCGGGAGCTGTTTTTT,CASSFGTLGRELFF
TRBV27,NA,TRBJ2-5,NA,TGTGCCAGCAGTTTATTCAGACAAGAGACCCAGTACTTC,CASSLFRQETQYF
TRBV7-3,NA,TRBJ2-2,NA,TGTGCCAGCAGCGTTCCGGGGGTCAGAGGCGGGGAGCTGTTTTTT,CASSVPGVRGGELFF
TRBV23-1,NA,TRBJ1-1,NA,TGCGCCAGCAGTCCCGTTGGTGGGGGAGGCACTGAAGCTTTCTTT,CASSPVGGGGTEAFF
TRBV10-3,TRBD1,TRBJ1-1,NA,TGTGCCATCAGTGAGACGCGGACAGGGATGAACACTGAAGCTTTCTTT,CAISETRTGMNTEAFF
TRBV5-1,TRBD2,TRBJ2-3,NA,TGCGCCAGCAGCGGGAGGGTCGGAAGCACAGATACGCAGTATTTT,CASSGRVGSTDTQYF
TRBV12-5,TRBD2,TRBJ2-1,NA,TGTGCTAGTGGTTTGGTAACGGGACTAGCGGGAGGGCCCCATGAGCAGTTCTTC,CASGLVTGLAGGPHEQFF
TRBV18,NA,TRBJ1-3,NA,TGTGCCAGCTCACCCCTCAGCGGCGGGGGGACATCCTCTGGAAACACCATATATTTT,CASSPLSGGGTSSGNTIYF
TRBV18,TRBD2,TRBJ2-5,NA,TGTGCCAGCTCACTTTGGGGTAGCGGGCGCCAAGAGACCCAGTACTTC,CASSLWGSGRQETQYF
TRBV5-1,NA,TRBJ2-7,once,TGCGCCAGCAGCTTGGATTTAGTAAGGGGTTTTGGCCTGTCCTACGAGCAGTACTTC,CASSLDLVRGFGLSYEQYF
TRBV18,TRBD1,TRBJ1-2,NA,TGTGCCAGCTCTATACAGGGGAACTATGGCTACACCTTC,CASSIQGNYGYTF
TRBV6-1,TRBD2,TRBJ2-1,NA,TGTGCCAGCAGTGAATGGGCTAGCGGAACCTACAATGAGCAGTTCTTC,CASSEWASGTYNEQFF
TRBV5-1,NA,TRBJ1-1,few,TGCGCCAGCAGCTTCTCGGGCACTGAAGCTTTCTTT,CASSFSGTEAFF
TRBV20-1,TRBD1,TRBJ2-7,once,TGCAGTGCGGGACAGGGTAGGGAGCAGTACTTC,CSAGQGREQYF
TRBV28,NA,TRBJ1-5,NA,TGTGCCAGCAGTGTAGCGGGCCTAGGGAGAGATCAGCCCCAGCATTTT,CASSVAGLGRDQPQHF
TRBV2,NA,TRBJ1-5,NA,TGTGCCAGCAGTGGGACCGGGGGGCCCCAGCATTTT,CASSGTGGPQHF
TRBV5-1,TRBD1,TRBJ2-1,NA,TGCGCCAGCAGCTTGGTCGTAGGGGGCCCGTACAATGAGCAGTTCTTC,CASSLVVGGPYNEQFF
TRBV18,TRBD1,TRBJ2-1,NA,TGTGCCAGCTCAGTGGGACAGGGGGTATACAATGAGCAGTTCTTC,CASSVGQGVYNEQFF
TRBV29-1,TRBD2,TRBJ2-1,few,TGCAGCGTTGAGCACAGCGGGAGGACCAATGAGCAGTTCTTC,CSVEHSGRTNEQFF
TRBV27,TRBD2,TRBJ2-2,NA,TGTGCCAGCAGTCCCTTAGCGGGAGTGGGTACCGGGGAGCTGTTTTTT,CASSPLAGVGTGELFF
TRBV6-6,TRBD1,TRBJ1-2,NA,TGTGCCAGCAATGACACAGGGGCTGGCTACACCTTC,CASNDTGAGYTF
TRBV6-5,NA,TRBJ2-7,once,TGTGCCAGCAGGGACGCAGGGAATTTCTACGAGCAGTACTTC,CASRDAGNFYEQYF
TRBV2,NA,TRBJ1-2,NA,TGTGCCAGCAGTGAACTTCGGGACAATGGCTACACCTTC,CASSELRDNGYTF
TRBV5-1,NA,TRBJ1-1,NA,TGCGCCAGCAGGCCCCCGGGGATGAACACTGAAGCTTTCTTT,CASRPPGMNTEAFF
TRBV27,NA,TRBJ1-6,NA,TGTGCCAGCAGTTTGGGGGGCGGGGGGTCACCCCTCCACTTT,CASSLGGGGSPLHF
TRBV6-5,NA,TRBJ1-1,NA,TGTGCCAGCAGCCGAATAACTATGAACACTGAAGCTTTCTTT,CASSRITMNTEAFF
TRBV27,TRBD1,TRBJ2-7,NA,TGTGCCAGCAGTAGGCTGGACAGGGGCGAGCAGTACTTC,CASSRLDRGEQYF
TRBV28,NA,TRBJ2-7,few,TGTGCCAGCAGCGAGATCTCTAGACTGGAGCAGTACTTC,CASSEISRLEQYF
TRBV27,NA,TRBJ2-7,once,TGTGTATATACAGGCACCCGCTTGGAGCAGTACTTC,CVYTGTRLEQYF
TRBV7-6,NA,TRBJ1-1,NA,TGTGCCAGCAGCCCCCGATGGACAGCAAGGGGAGCGAGTACTGAAGCTTTCTTT,CASSPRWTARGASTEAFF
TRBV6-5,NA,TRBJ2-1,once,TGTGCCAGCAGTTCGGCGGGACCCCACAATGAGCAGTTCTTC,CASSSAGPHNEQFF
TRBV5-1,NA,TRBJ1-2,NA,TGCGCCAGCAGAGAACAGGGAAGTTCAAAATCTGGCACCTTC,CASREQGSSKSGTF
TRBV5-6,NA,TRBJ1-1,NA,TGTGCCAGCAGCCCAAACACCCAGTGGAACACTGAAGCTTTCTTT,CASSPNTQWNTEAFF
TRBV2,TRBD2,TRBJ2-3,NA,TGTGCCAGCAGTGAACCCCTCGGACTAGCGGGAACAGATACGCAGTATTTT,CASSEPLGLAGTDTQYF
TRBV5-4,NA,TRBJ1-1,few,TGTGCCAGCAGCTTGCCTAGGGCCAGGGGCATCACTGAAGCTTTCTTT,CASSLPRARGITEAFF
TRBV19,NA,TRBJ1-2,NA,TGTGCCAGTGATCAACGGGGGTATGGCTACACCTTC,CASDQRGYGYTF
TRBV10-3,NA,TRBJ2-7,NA,TGTGCCATCAGTGGGGGGCAGGCCGGGTCCCAGTACTTC,CAISGGQAGSQYF
TRBV12-3/TRBV12-4,NA,TRBJ2-7,few,TGTGCCAGCGGAACAGGGATGACCTACGAGCAGTACTTC,CASGTGMTYEQYF
TRBV5-1,NA,TRBJ1-1,few,TGCGCCAGCAATAATGGGGGCACCCAGGGGACTGAAGCTTTCTTT,CASNNGGTQGTEAFF
TRBV2,NA,TRBJ1-5,once,TGTGCCATCGGGACACTCTTTAGCAATCAGCCCCAGCATTTT,CAIGTLFSNQPQHF
TRBV15,NA,TRBJ2-3,NA,TGTGCCACCAGCAGACACAGGGGACTGACAGATACGCAGTATTTT,CATSRHRGLTDTQYF
TRBV18,NA,TRBJ2-1,NA,TGTGCCAGCTCACCGCCGTGGGAAGTAGCGGAGGGCTACAATGAGCAGTTCTTC,CASSPPWEVAEGYNEQFF
TRBV4-1,TRBD1,TRBJ1-6,NA,TGCGCCAGCAGCCGACGGGACAGCAAAAATCCTAATTCACCCCTCCACTTT,CASSRRDSKNPNSPLHF